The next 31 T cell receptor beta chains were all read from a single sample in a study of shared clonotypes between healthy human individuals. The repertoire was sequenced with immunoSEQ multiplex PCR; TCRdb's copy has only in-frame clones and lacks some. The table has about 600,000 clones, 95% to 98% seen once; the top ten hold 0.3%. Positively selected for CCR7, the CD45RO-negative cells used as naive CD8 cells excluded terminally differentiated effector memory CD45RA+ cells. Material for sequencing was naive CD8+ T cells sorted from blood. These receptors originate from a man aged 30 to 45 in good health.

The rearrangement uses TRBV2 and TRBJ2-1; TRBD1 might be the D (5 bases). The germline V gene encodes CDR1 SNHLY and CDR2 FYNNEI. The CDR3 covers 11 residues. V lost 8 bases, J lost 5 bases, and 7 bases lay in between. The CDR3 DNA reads TGTGCCAGCGGCAGGGACAATGAGCAGTTCTTC. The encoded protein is CASGRDNEQFF.

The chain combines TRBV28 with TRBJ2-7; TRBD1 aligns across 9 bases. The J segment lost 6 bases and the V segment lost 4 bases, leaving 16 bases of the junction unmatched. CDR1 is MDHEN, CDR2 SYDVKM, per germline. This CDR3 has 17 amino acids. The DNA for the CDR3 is TGTGCCAGCAGTTACCTAACCCCCGGGACAGGGCGAACCGAGCAGTACTTC. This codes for CASSYLTPGTGRTEQYF.

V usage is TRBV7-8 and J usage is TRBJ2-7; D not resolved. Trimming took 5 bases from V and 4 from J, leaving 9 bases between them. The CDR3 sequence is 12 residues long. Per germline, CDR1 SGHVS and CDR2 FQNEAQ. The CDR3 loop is CASSPMGYEQYF. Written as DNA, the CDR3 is TGTGCCAGCAGCCCTATGGGTTACGAGCAGTACTTC.

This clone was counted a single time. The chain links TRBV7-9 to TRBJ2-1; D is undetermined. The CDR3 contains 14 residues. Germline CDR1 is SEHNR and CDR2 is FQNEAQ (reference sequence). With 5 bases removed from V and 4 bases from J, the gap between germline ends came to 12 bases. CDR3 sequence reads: CASSPMTVYNEQFF. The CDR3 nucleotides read TGTGCCAGCAGCCCAATGACTGTTTACAATGAGCAGTTCTTC.

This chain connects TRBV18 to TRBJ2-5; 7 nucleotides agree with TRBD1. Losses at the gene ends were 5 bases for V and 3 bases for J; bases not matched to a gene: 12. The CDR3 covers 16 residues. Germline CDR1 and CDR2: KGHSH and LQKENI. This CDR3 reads CASSSRTGSFEETQYF. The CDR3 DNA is TGTGCCAGCTCATCCCGGACAGGTAGTTTTGAAGAGACCCAGTACTTC.

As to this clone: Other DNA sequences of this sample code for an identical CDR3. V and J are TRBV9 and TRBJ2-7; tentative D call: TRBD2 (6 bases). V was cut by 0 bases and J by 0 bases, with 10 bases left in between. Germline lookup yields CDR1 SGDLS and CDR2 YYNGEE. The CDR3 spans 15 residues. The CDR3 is CASSVGRGSSYEQYF. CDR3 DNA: TGTGCCAGCAGCGTAGGGAGGGGTAGCTCCTACGAGCAGTACTTC.

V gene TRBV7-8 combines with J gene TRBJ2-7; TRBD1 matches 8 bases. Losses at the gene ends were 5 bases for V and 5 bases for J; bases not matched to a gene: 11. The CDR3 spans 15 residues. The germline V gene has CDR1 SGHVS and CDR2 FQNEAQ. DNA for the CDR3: TGTGCCAGCAGCGCGGGACAGGTCTCGGTCGACGAGCAGTACTTC. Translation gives CASSAGQVSVDEQYF.

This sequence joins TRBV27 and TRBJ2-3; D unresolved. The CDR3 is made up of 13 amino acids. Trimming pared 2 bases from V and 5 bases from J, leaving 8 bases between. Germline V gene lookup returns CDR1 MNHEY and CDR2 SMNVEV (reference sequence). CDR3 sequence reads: CASSLVFGDTQYF. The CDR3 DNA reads TGTGCCAGCAGTTTAGTGTTCGGAGATACGCAGTATTTT.

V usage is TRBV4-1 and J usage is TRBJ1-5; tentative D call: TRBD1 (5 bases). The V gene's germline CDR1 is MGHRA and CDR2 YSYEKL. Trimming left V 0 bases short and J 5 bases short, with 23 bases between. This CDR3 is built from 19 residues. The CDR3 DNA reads TGCGCCAGCAGCCAAGATCCATCGGGCGGGGGTAGGGTGGATCAGCCCCAGCATTTT. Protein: CASSQDPSGGGRVDQPQHF.

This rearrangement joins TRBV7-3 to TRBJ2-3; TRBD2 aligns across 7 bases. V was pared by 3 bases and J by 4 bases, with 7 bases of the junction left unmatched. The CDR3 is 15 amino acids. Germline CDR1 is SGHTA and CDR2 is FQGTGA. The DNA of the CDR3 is TGTGCCAGCAGCTTTGGCGGGAGAGCCCCAGATACGCAGTATTTT. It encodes CASSFGGRAPDTQYF. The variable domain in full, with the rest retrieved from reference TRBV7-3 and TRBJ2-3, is GAGVSQTPSNKVTEKGKYVELRCDPISGHTALYWYRQSLGQGPEFLIYFQGTGAADDSGLPNDRFFAVRPEGSVSTLKIQRTERGDSAVYLCASSFGGRAPDTQYFGPGTRLTVL.

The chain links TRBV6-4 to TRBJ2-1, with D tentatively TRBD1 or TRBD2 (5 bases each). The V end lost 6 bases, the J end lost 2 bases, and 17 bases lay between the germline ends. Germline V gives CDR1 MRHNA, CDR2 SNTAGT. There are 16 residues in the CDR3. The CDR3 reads CASSGDPASPYNEQFF. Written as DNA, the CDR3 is TGTGCCAGCAGCGGGGACCCAGCTTCCCCCTACAATGAGCAGTTCTTC.

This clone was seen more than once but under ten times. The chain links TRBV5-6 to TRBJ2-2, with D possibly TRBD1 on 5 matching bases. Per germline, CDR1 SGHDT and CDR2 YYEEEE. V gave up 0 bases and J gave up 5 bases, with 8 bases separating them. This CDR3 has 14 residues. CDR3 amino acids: CASSLAQGTGELFF. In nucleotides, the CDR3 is TGTGCCAGCAGCTTGGCCCAGGGAACCGGGGAGCTGTTTTTT.

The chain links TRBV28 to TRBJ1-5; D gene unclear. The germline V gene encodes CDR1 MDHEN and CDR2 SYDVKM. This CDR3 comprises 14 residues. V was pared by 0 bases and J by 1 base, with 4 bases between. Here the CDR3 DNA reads TGTGCCAGCAGTTTATGGTGGAGCAATCAGCCCCAGCATTTT. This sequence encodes CASSLWWSNQPQHF.

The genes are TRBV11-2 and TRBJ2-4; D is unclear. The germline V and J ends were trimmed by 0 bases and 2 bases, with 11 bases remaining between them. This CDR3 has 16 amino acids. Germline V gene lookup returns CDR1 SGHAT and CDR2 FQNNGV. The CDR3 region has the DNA TGTGCCAGCAGCTTAGATCGTCCGGAAACCAAAAACATTCAGTACTTC. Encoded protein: CASSLDRPETKNIQYF.

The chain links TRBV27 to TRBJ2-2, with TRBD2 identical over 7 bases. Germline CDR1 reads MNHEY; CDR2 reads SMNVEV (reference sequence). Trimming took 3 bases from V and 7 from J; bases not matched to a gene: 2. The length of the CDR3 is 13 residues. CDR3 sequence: CASSLGGVGELFF. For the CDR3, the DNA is TGTGCCAGCAGTTTGGGGGGGGTCGGGGAGCTGTTTTTT.

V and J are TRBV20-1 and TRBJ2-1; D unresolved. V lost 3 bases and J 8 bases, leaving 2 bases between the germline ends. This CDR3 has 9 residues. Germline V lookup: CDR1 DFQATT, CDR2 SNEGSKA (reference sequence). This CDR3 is CSARHEQFF. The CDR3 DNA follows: TGCAGTGCTAGGCATGAGCAGTTCTTC.

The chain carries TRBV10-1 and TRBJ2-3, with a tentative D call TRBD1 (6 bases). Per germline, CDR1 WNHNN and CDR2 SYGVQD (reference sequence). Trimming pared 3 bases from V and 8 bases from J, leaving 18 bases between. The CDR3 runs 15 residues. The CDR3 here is CASSEDRGFEGTQYF. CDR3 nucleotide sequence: TGCGCCAGCAGTGAAGATAGGGGGTTCGAAGGTACGCAGTATTTT.

CDR3 residues: CASSELDGYNEQFF. The DNA of the CDR3 is TGTGCCAGCAGTGAGCTGGACGGCTACAATGAGCAGTTCTTC. This sequence joins TRBV2 and TRBJ2-1, with no clear D. The CDR3 covers 14 residues. Trimming took 3 bases from V and 3 from J, leaving 9 bases between them. Germline-derived CDR1 and CDR2 are SNHLY and FYNNEI.

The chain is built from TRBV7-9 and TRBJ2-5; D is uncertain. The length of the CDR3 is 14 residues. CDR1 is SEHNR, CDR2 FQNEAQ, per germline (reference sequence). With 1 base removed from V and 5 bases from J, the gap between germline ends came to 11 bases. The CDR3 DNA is TGTGCCAGCAGCTTAGTCGCTAGGTCGGAGACCCAGTACTTC. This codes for CASSLVARSETQYF. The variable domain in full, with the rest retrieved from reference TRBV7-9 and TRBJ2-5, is DTGVSQNPRHKITKRGQNVTFRCDPISEHNRLYWYRQTLGQGPEFLTYFQNEAQLEKSRLLSDRFSAERPKGSFSTLEIQRTEQGDSAMYLCASSLVARSETQYFGPGTRLLVL.

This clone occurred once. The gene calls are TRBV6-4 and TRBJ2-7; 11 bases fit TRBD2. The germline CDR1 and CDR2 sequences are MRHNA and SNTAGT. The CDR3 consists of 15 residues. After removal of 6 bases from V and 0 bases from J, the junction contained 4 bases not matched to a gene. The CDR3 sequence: CASSQTSGGSYEQYF. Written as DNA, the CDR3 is TGTGCCAGCAGCCAAACTAGCGGGGGCTCCTACGAGCAGTACTTC.

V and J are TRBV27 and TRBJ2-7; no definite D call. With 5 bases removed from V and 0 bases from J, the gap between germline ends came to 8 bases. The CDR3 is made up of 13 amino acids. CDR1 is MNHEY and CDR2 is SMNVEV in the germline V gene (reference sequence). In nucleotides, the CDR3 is TGTGCCAGCAGTGAAATTAACTCCTACGAGCAGTACTTC. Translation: CASSEINSYEQYF.

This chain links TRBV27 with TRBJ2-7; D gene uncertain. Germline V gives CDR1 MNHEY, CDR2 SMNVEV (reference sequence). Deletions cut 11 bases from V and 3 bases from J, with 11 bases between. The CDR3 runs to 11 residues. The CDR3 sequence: CAVRVSYEQYF. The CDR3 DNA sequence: TGTGCCGTGAGAGTCAGCTACGAGCAGTACTTC.

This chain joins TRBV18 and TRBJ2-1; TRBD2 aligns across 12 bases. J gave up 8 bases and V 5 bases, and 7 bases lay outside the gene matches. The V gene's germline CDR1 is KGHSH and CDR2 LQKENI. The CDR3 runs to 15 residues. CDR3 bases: TGTGCCAGCTCATCCCTAGCGGGAGGGTTGGATGAGCAGTTCTTC. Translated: CASSSLAGGLDEQFF.

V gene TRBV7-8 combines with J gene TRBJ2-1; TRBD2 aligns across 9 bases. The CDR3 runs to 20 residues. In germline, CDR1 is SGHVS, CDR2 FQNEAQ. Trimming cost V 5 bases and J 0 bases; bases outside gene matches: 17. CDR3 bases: TGTGCCAGCAGCCTTCCCATAGCGGGAGCGCTTTCAAACTCCTACAATGAGCAGTTCTTC. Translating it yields CASSLPIAGALSNSYNEQFF.

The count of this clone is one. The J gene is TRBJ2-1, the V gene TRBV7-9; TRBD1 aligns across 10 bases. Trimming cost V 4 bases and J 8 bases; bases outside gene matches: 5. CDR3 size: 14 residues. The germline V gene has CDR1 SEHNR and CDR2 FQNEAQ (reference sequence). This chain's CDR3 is CASSSRDRGDEQFF. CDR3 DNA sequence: TGTGCCAGCAGCTCTCGGGACAGGGGCGATGAGCAGTTCTTC.

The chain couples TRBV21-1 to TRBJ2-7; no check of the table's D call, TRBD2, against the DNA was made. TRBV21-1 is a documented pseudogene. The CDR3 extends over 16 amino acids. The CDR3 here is CASSKDRRLALYEQYF. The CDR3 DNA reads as TGTGCCAGCAGCAAAGATCGCCGTCTAGCGCTCTACGAGCAGTACTTC.

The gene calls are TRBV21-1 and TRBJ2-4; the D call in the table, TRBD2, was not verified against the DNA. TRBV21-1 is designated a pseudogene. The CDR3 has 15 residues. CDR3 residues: CASSIRLCGRDIQYF. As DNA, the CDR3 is TGTGCCAGCAGCATCCGACTTTGCGGGAGGGACATTCAGTACTTC.

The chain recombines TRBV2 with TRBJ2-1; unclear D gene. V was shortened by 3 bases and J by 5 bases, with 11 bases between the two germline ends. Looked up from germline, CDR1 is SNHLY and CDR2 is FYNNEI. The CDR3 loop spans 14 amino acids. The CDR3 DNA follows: TGTGCCAGCAGTGAGTTGGAAGCGCACAATGAGCAGTTCTTC. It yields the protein CASSELEAHNEQFF. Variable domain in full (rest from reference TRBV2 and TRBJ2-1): EPEVTQTPSHQVTQMGQEVILRCVPISNHLYFYWYRQILGQKVEFLVSFYNNEISEKSEIFDDQFSVERPDGSNFTLKIRSTKLEDSAMYFCASSELEAHNEQFFGPGTRLTVL.

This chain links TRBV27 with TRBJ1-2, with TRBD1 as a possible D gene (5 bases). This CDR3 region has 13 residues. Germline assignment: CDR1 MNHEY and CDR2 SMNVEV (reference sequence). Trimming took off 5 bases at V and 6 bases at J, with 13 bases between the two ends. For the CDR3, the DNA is TGTGCCAGCAGTCCCGGGACCTCCGATGGCTACACCTTC. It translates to CASSPGTSDGYTF.

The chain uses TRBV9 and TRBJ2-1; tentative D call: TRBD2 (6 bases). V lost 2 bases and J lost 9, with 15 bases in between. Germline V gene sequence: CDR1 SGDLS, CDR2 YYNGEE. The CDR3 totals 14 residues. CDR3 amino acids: CASSVYGSYGEQFF. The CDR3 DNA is TGTGCCAGCAGCGTCTACGGGAGCTACGGTGAGCAGTTCTTC.

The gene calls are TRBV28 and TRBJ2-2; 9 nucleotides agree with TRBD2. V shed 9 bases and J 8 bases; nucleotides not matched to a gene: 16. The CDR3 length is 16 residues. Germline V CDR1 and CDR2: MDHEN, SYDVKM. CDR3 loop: CASHRWTSEAGGELFF. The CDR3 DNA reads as TGTGCCAGTCACCGGTGGACTAGCGAGGCAGGAGGGGAGCTGTTTTTT.